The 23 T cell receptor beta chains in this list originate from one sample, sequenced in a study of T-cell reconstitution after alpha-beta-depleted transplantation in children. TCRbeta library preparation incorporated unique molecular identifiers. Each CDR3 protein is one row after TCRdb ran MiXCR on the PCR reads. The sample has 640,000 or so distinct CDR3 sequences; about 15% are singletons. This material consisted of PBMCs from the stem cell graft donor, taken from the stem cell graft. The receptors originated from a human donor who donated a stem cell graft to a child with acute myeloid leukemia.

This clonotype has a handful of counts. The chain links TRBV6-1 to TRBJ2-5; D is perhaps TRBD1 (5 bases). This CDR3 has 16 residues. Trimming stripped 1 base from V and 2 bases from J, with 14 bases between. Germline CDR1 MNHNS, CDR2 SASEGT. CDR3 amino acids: CASSEVAGWGQETQYF. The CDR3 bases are TGTGCCAGCAGTGAAGTAGCAGGGTGGGGTCAAGAGACCCAGTACTTC.

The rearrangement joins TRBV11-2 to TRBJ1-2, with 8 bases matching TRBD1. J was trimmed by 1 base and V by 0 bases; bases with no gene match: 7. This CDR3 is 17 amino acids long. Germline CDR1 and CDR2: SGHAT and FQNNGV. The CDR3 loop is CASSLDRRTGLNYGYTF. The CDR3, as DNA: TGTGCCAGCAGCTTAGATCGGAGGACAGGGCTTAACTATGGCTACACCTTC.

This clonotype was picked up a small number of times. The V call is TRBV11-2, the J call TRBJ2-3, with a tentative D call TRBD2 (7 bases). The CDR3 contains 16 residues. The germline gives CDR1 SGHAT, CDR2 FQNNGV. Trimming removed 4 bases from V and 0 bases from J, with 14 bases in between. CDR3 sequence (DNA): TGTGCCAGCAGCTGGGGGGGCGGACTCAGCACAGATACGCAGTATTTT. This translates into CASSWGGGLSTDTQYF.

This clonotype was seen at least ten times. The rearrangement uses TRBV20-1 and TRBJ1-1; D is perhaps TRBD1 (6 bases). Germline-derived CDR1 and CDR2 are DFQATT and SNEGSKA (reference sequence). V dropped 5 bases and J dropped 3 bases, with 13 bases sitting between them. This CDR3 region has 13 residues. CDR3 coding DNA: TGCAGTGCTCGCACAGGGAGCGACACTGAAGCTTTCTTT. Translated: CSARTGSDTEAFF.

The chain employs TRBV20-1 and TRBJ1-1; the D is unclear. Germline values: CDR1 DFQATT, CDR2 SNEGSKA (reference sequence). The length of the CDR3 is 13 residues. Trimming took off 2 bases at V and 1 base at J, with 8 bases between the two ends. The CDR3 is CSARSPANTEAFF. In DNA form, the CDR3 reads TGCAGTGCTAGATCCCCGGCGAACACTGAAGCTTTCTTT.

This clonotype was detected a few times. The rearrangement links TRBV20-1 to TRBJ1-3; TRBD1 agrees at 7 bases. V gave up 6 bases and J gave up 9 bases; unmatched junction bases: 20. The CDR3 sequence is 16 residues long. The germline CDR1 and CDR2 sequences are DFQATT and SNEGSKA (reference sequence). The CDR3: CSARDLRDSGLGTIYF. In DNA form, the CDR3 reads TGCAGTGCCCGAGATCTCCGGGACAGTGGTTTGGGCACCATATATTTT.

The CDR3 nucleotides read TGTGCCAGCTTCAGGGCGAATCAGCCCCAGCATTTT. Amino acids: CASFRANQPQHF. This chain connects TRBV6-4 to TRBJ1-5, with D possibly being TRBD1 (5 bases). CDR1 is MRHNA, CDR2 SNTAGT, per germline. V shed 8 bases and J shed 4 bases, with 9 bases lying between them. The CDR3 totals 12 residues.

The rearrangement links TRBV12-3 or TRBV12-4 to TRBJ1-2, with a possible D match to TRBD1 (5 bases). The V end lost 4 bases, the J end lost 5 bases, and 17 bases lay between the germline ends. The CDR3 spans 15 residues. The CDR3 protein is CASSSGTPVPYGYTF. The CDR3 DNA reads TGTGCCAGCAGTTCCGGGACTCCAGTCCCTTATGGCTACACCTTC.

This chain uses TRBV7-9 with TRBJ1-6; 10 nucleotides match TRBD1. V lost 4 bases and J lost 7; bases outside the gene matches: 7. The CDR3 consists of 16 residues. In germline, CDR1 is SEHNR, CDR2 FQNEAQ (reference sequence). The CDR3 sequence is CASSSKGTGENSPLHF. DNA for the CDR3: TGTGCCAGCAGCTCTAAGGGGACAGGGGAAAATTCACCCCTCCACTTT.

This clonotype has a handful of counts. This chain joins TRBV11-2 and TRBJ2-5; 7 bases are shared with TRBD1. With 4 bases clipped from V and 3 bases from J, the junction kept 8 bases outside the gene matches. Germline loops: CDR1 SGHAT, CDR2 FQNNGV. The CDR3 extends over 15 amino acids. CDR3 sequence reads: CASSSPTGMEETQYF. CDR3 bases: TGTGCCAGCAGCTCCCCGACAGGGATGGAAGAGACCCAGTACTTC. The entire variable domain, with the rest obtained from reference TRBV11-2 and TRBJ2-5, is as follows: EAGVAQSPRYKIIEKRQSVAFWCNPISGHATLYWYQQILGQGPKLLIQFQNNGVVDDSQLPKDRFSAERLKGVDSTLKIQPAKLEDSAVYLCASSSPTGMEETQYFGPGTRLLVL.

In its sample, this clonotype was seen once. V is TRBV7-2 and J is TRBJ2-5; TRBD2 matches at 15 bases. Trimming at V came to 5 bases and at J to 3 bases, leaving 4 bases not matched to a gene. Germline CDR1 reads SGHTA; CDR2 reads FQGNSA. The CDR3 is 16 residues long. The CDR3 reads CASSRGLAGGEETQYF. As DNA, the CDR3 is TGTGCCAGCAGCAGGGGACTAGCGGGGGGTGAAGAGACCCAGTACTTC.

Written as DNA, the CDR3 is TGTGCCACTTGGGCCCCCTCTCTTACTCTCCGCCAGAACACTGAAGCTTTCTTT. It encodes CATWAPSLTLRQNTEAFF. This chain links TRBV6-2 or TRBV6-3 with TRBJ1-1; D unclear. V gave up 10 bases and J gave up 1 base, with 28 bases separating them. Germline V lookup: CDR1 MNHEY, CDR2 SVGEGT. The CDR3 runs to 18 residues.

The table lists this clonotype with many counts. The CDR3 loop is CSASVASGGSSYEQYV. CDR3 coding DNA: TGCAGTGCTAGTGTGGCTAGCGGGGGTAGCTCCTACGAGCAGTACGTC. The V gene is TRBV20-1, the J gene TRBJ2-7; 10 bases line up with TRBD2. This CDR3 is 16 amino acids long. Germline loops: CDR1 DFQATT, CDR2 SNEGSKA (reference sequence). V shed 3 bases and J 0 bases; nucleotides not matched to a gene: 8.

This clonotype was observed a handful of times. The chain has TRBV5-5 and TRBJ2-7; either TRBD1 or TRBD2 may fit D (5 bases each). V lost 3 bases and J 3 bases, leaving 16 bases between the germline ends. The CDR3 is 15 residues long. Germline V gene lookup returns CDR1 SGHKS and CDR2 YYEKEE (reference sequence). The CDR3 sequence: CASSWMGEKGYEQYV. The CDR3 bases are TGTGCCAGCAGCTGGATGGGGGAAAAAGGCTACGAGCAGTACGTC.

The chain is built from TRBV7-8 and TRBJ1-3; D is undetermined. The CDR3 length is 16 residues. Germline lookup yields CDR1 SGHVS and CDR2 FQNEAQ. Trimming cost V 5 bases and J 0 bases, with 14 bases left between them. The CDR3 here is CASSGRGAGSGNTIYF. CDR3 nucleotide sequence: TGTGCCAGCAGCGGAAGAGGTGCAGGCTCTGGAAACACCATATATTTT.

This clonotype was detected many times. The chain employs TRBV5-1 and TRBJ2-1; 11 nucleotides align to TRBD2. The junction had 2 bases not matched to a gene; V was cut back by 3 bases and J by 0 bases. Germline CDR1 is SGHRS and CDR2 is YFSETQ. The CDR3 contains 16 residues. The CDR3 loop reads CASSYLAGGSYNEQFF. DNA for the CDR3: TGCGCCAGCAGCTATCTAGCGGGGGGCTCCTACAATGAGCAGTTCTTC.

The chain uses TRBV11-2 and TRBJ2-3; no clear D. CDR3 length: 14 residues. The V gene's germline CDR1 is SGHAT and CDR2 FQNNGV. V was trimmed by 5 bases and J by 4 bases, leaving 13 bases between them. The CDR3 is CASSPRPKPDTQYF. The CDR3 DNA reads TGTGCCAGCAGCCCAAGACCGAAACCAGATACGCAGTATTTT.

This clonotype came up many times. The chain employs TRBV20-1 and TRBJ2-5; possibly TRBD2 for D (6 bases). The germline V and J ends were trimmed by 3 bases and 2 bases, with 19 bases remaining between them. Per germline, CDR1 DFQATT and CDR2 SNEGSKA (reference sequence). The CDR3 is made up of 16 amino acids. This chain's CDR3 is CSARRGGTAAQETQYF. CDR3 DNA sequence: TGCAGTGCTAGGCGCGGAGGGACCGCAGCTCAAGAGACCCAGTACTTC.

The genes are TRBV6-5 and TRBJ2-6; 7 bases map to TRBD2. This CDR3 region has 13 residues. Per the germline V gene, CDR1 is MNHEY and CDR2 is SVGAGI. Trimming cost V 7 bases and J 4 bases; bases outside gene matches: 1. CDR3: CASKRDGANVLTF. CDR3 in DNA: TGTGCCAGCAAGCGGGACGGGGCCAACGTCCTGACTTTC.

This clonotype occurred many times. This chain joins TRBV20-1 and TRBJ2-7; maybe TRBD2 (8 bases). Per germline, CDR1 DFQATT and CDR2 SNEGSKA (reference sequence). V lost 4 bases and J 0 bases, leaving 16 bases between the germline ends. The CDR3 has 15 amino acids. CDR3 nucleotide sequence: TGCAGTGCTACAGATAGCGGGGACAGCTCCTACGAGCAGTACTTC. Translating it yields CSATDSGDSSYEQYF.

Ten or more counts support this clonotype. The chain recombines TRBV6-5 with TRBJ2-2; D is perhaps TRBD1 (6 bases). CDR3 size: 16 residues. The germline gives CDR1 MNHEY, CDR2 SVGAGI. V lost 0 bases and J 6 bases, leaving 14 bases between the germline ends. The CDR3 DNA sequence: TGTGCCAGCAGTTACTCGGGGGCAGATCCTCCCGGGGAGCTGTTTTTT. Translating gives CASSYSGADPPGELFF.

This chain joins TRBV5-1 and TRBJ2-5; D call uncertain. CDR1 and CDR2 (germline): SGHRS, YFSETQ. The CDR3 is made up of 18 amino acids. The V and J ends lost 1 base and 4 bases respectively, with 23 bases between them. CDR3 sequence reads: CASSLNPILVADGETQYF. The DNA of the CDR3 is TGCGCCAGCAGCTTGAATCCTATCTTGGTAGCAGACGGAGAGACCCAGTACTTC.

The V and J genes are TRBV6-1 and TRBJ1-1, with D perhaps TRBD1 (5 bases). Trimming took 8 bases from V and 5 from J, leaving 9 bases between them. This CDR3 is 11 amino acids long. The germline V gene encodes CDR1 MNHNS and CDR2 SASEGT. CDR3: CASEKGTEAFF. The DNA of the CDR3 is TGTGCCAGCGAAAAGGGGACTGAAGCTTTCTTT.